This T cell receptor (beta chain) is from a study of blood T cell repertoires in COVID-19. Turning to the study itself: Samples of COVID-19 (acute and convalescent) were obtained from the United States, Italy and Spain. T cells, B-cell-depleted T cells, or PBMCs supplied cDNA or gDNA.

With 11 bases clipped from V and 2 bases from J, the junction kept 7 bases outside the gene matches. The CDR3 has 13 amino acids. Germline V gene data show CDR1 as ENHRY and CDR2 as SYGVKD. Authors' methods: Estimated nucleated cell counts came from reference gene primer amplification. Profiling relied on immunoSEQ multiplex PCR, and the TCRdb table lists in-frame clones only, not all of them. V and J calls and clone size follow that table, whereas D and trimming were derived from the DNA. Here the sample spans approximately 130,000 clones, just under 85% being singletons. This clonotype was sampled from a human donor in a cohort sampled during active COVID-19. J is TRBJ2-7 and V is TRBV10-3; 9 bases line up with TRBD1. The specimen sequenced was peripheral blood. The CDR3 coding sequence is TGTGCCGCCGCTCGGGACAGGGCCTACGAGCAGTACTTC. It translates to CAAARDRAYEQYF.